Following are 17 T cell receptor beta chains from one sample sequenced in a study of post-analysis software for immune sequencing data. The study, taken as a whole, reports: In patients, TRBV5-6, TRBV5-1 and TRBV20-1 belonged to four or five TRBV segments found more frequently than in controls.

No antigens are known for them. Libraries were made from TCR beta cDNA, and they carried unique molecular identifiers. One entry per CDR3 protein, called by TCRdb with MiXCR from the PCR reads. The table lists fewer than 850,000 distinct CDR3 sequences, 35% to 55% of them singletons. Material: blood. These TCRs come from a girl aged 5-17 years with multiple sclerosis.

J is TRBJ2-4 and V is TRBV7-3; 8 bases agree with TRBD1. The end of the DNA fits TRBJ2-7 better, so the J call may be wrong. The CDR3 runs 15 residues. Germline CDR1 is SGHTA and CDR2 is FQGTGA. Here the CDR3 reads CASSSIRTGRNEQYF. In DNA form, the CDR3 reads TGTGCCAGCAGCTCTATCCGGACAGGGCGGAACGAGCAGTACTTC.

This chain links TRBV4-2 with TRBJ2-6; D is perhaps TRBD1 (7 bases). Germline V lookup: CDR1 LGHNA, CDR2 YNFKEQ. The CDR3 has 17 amino acids. The V and J ends lost 2 bases and 1 base respectively, with 12 bases between them. The CDR3 sequence is CASSQPRGVSGANVLTF. The CDR3, as DNA: TGTGCCAGCAGCCAACCCAGGGGGGTTTCTGGGGCCAACGTCCTGACTTTC.

The sample holds a few counts of this clonotype. The chain recombines TRBV28 with TRBJ2-1; 7 bases align to TRBD2. Germline values: CDR1 MDHEN, CDR2 SYDVKM. V trimming: 5 bases; J trimming: 4 bases; junction bases outside the gene matches: 11. The CDR3 has 16 amino acids. In DNA form, the CDR3 reads TGTGCCAGCAGTGAACCTGAGCGGGGACTTTACAATGAGCAGTTCTTC. This sequence encodes CASSEPERGLYNEQFF.

This chain joins TRBV7-2 and TRBJ2-7; perhaps TRBD1 as D (5 bases). The CDR3 runs 16 residues. Trimming left V 1 base short and J 1 base short, with 14 bases between. CDR1 is SGHTA, CDR2 FQGNSA, per germline. The DNA of the CDR3 is TGTGCCAGCAGCTTAGGACAAGGCAGACAGTCCTACGAGCAGTACTTC. Amino acids: CASSLGQGRQSYEQYF. Supplemented by reference TRBV7-2 and TRBJ2-7, the full variable domain reads GAGVSQSPSNKVTEKGKDVELRCDPISGHTALYWYRQSLGQGLEFLIYFQGNSAPDKSGLPSDRFSAERTGGSVSTLTIQRTQQEDSAVYLCASSLGQGRQSYEQYFGPGTRLTVT.

The chain carries TRBV7-2 and TRBJ2-7, with D unclear. The CDR3 is made up of 15 amino acids. From germline, CDR1 is SGHTA and CDR2 FQGNSA. Trimming took 1 base from V and 2 from J, leaving 12 bases between them. The CDR3 sequence: CASSLGLGGTYEQYF. The CDR3 DNA is TGTGCCAGCAGCTTAGGTCTGGGCGGAACCTACGAGCAGTACTTC.

The chain recombines TRBV6-5 with TRBJ2-3; 8 bases are a match to TRBD1. CDR1 MNHEY and CDR2 SVGAGI come from the germline V gene. The CDR3 runs to 13 residues. V was clipped by 5 bases and J by 10 bases; unmatched bases: 8. CDR3 sequence: CASSPASTGAQYF. The CDR3 DNA reads as TGTGCCAGCAGTCCCGCGTCGACAGGGGCGCAGTATTTT.

This clonotype was seen only a few times. The chain is built from TRBV6-1 and TRBJ2-4; D not certain. V gave up 6 bases and J gave up 1 base, with 22 bases separating them. The CDR3 consists of 18 residues. The germline CDR1 and CDR2 sequences are MNHNS and SASEGT. The DNA for the CDR3 is TGTGCCAGCAGCCCAGCCGAACCTATTTACGGGGCCAAAAACATTCAGTACTTC. Protein product: CASSPAEPIYGAKNIQYF.

This clonotype was counted a few times. The chain has TRBV20-1 and TRBJ2-7, with D possibly being TRBD1 or TRBD2 (5 bases each). The V end lost 4 bases, the J end lost 2 bases, and 21 bases lay between the germline ends. Germline assignment: CDR1 DFQATT and CDR2 SNEGSKA (reference sequence). CDR3 length: 16 residues. The CDR3 nucleotides read TGCAGTGCTAACCCGGATTGGGGCGGGTCCGCCTACGAGCAGTACTTC. Translated: CSANPDWGGSAYEQYF.

The V call is TRBV6-6, the J call TRBJ2-1; TRBD1 agrees at 7 bases. This CDR3 contains 15 residues. With V trimmed by 6 bases and J by 7 bases, 12 bases remained unmatched. CDR1 and CDR2 from the germline V gene are MNHNY and SVGAGI (reference sequence). The CDR3 nucleotides read TGTGCCAGCAGCCCCCAGGGGGTTCGTCGGAATGAGCAGTTCTTC. It translates to CASSPQGVRRNEQFF.

This chain uses TRBV24-1 with TRBJ2-5; D not certain. The V end was cut by 4 bases, the J end by 5 bases, with 13 bases between. The CDR3 has 14 amino acids. CDR1 and CDR2 from the germline V gene are KGHDR and SFDVKD. CDR3 in DNA: TGTGCCACCAGTGAATCGGCTAGTGGTGAGACCCAGTACTTC. As protein: CATSESASGETQYF.

The rearrangement links TRBV29-1 to TRBJ2-5, with D tentatively TRBD2 (5 bases). The J call may be in error: the DNA end matches TRBJ2-7 better. Germline values: CDR1 SQVTM, CDR2 ANQGSEA. CDR3 length: 11 amino acids. CDR3 DNA sequence: TGCAGCGTTGTTTTCCGGGGCGAGCAGTACTTC. It translates to CSVVFRGEQYF.

The chain couples TRBV15 to TRBJ2-1; 7 bases line up with TRBD2. Germline CDR1 is LNHNV and CDR2 is YYDKDF (reference sequence). The CDR3 contains 17 residues. Trimming at V came to 2 bases and at J to 7 bases, leaving 14 bases not matched to a gene. CDR3 residues: CATSRTHAAGVGNEQFF. Written as DNA, the CDR3 is TGTGCCACCAGCAGAACTCACGCCGCGGGAGTCGGTAATGAGCAGTTCTTC. Complete variable domain (other parts from reference TRBV15 and TRBJ2-1): DAMVIQNPRYQVTQFGKPVTLSCSQTLNHNVMYWYQQKSSQAPKLLFHYYDKDFNNEADTPDNFQSRRPNTSFCFLDIRSPGLGDTAMYLCATSRTHAAGVGNEQFFGPGTRLTVL.

Here the CDR3 DNA reads TGTGCCAGCAGCGTAGATCAGTTCAACACTGAAGCTTTCTTT. It yields the protein CASSVDQFNTEAFF. The chain carries TRBV9 and TRBJ1-1; D is ambiguous. The ends were cut back, 0 bases at V and 2 bases at J, with 8 bases in the middle. Per the germline V gene, CDR1 is SGDLS and CDR2 is YYNGEE. The CDR3 sequence is 14 residues long. Full variable domain (rest looked up from reference TRBV9 and TRBJ1-1): DSGVTQTPKHLITATGQRVTLRCSPRSGDLSVYWYQQSLDQGLQFLIQYYNGEERAKGNILERFSAQQFPDLHSELNLSSLELGDSALYFCASSVDQFNTEAFFGQGTRLTVV.

The chain links TRBV28 to TRBJ2-5; 7 bases are a match to TRBD1. Germline CDR1 MDHEN, CDR2 SYDVKM. V was clipped by 1 base and J by 5 bases; unmatched bases: 4. The CDR3 loop spans 14 amino acids. The CDR3 reads CASSLSVGQETQYF. The CDR3 nucleotides read TGTGCCAGCAGTTTATCAGTGGGACAGGAGACCCAGTACTTC.

The V and J genes are TRBV12-3 or TRBV12-4 and TRBJ1-1, with D perhaps matching TRBD1 (5 bases). Deletions cut 3 bases from V and 13 bases from J, with 15 bases between. The CDR3 length is 12 residues. The CDR3 region is CASSFGGSRGFF. Here the CDR3 DNA reads TGTGCCAGCAGTTTCGGAGGCTCTAGGGGTTTCTTT.

This clonotype has a count of ten or more. V usage is TRBV10-3 and J usage is TRBJ2-2; 9 positions match TRBD1. V shed 10 bases, J shed 5 bases, and the junction held 8 bases outside the gene matches. CDR1 is ENHRY and CDR2 is SYGVKD in the germline V gene. This CDR3 spans 14 amino acids. CDR3 DNA: TGTGCCACAAGGACAGGGGCTAGAACCGGGGAGCTGTTTTTT. Translated, it gives CATRTGARTGELFF.

The sample holds a few counts of this clonotype. The chain combines TRBV7-9 with TRBJ2-1, with unresolved D. Trimming cost V 5 bases and J 11 bases, with 13 bases left between them. CDR3 size: 12 residues. Per the germline V gene, CDR1 is SEHNR and CDR2 is FQNEAQ (reference sequence). CDR3 sequence: CASSAPQSQQFF. The CDR3 DNA is TGTGCCAGCAGCGCGCCTCAGTCACAGCAGTTCTTC.